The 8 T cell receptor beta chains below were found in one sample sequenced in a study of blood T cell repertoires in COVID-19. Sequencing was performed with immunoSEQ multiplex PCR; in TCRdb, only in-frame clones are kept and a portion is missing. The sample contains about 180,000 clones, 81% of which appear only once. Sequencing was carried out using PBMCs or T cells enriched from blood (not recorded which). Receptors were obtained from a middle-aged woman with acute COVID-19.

This CDR3 is CASSSRGGKPYNEQFF. CDR3 nucleotide sequence: TGTGCCAGCAGCTCAAGAGGCGGGAAGCCCTACAATGAGCAGTTCTTC. V usage is TRBV7-9 and J usage is TRBJ2-1; D is possibly TRBD2 (6 bases). There are 16 residues in the CDR3. Germline V CDR1 and CDR2: SEHNR, FQNEAQ (reference sequence). Trimming shortened V by 4 bases and J by 2 bases, and 15 bases separated the two germline ends.

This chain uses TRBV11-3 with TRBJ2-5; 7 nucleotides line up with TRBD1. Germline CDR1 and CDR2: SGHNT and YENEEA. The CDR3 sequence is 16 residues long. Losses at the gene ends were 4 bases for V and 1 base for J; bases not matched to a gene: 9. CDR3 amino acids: CASSWGRYRGQETQYF. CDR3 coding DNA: TGTGCCAGCAGCTGGGGTCGTTACAGGGGCCAAGAGACCCAGTACTTC.

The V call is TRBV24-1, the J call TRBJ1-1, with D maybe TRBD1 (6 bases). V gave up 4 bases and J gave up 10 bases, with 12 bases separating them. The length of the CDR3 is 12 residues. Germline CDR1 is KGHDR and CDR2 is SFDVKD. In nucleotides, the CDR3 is TGTGCCACCAGTGACCCACAGGGTAGAGCTTTCTTT. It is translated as CATSDPQGRAFF.

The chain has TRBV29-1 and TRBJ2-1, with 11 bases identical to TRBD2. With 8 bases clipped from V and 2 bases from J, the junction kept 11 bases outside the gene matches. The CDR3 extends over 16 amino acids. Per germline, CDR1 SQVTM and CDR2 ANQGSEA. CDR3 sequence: CSIAGGPFVAYNEQFF. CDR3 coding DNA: TGCAGCATAGCGGGAGGGCCTTTCGTGGCCTACAATGAGCAGTTCTTC.

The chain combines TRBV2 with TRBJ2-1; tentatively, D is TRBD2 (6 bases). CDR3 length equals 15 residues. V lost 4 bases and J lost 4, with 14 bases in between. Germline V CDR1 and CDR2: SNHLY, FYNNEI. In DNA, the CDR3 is TGTGCCAGCAGTGCCCAGGTGGCGGGATACAATGAGCAGTTCTTC. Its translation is CASSAQVAGYNEQFF.

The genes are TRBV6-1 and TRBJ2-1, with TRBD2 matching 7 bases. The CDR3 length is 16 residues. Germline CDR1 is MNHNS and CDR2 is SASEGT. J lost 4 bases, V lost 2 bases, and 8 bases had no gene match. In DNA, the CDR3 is TGTGCCAGCAGTGAAAAGGGTGCGGGGGATTACAATGAGCAGTTCTTC. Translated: CASSEKGAGDYNEQFF.

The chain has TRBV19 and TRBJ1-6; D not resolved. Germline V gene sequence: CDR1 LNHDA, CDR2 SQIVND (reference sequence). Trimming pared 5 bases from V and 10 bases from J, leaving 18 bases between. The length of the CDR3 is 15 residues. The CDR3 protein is CASSSSGVLESPLHF. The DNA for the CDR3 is TGTGCCAGTAGTTCCTCCGGGGTCCTCGAATCACCCCTCCACTTT.

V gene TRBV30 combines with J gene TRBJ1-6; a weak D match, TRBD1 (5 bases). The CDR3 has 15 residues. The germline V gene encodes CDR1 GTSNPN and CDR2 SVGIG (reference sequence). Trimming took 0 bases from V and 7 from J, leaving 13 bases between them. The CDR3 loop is CAWSVLGAWNSPLHF. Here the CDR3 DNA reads TGTGCCTGGAGTGTACTTGGGGCCTGGAATTCACCCCTCCACTTT.